This T cell receptor (beta chain) is drawn from a study of regulatory T cells in long-lasting Graves disease. Notes on the study in general: It is possible that accuracy was reduced by the small size of the sample.

This clonotype was observed at least ten times. Antigen: not known. Time point reported: persistent/refractory GD, antithyroid drugs over 5 years with positive TRAb. From RNA extracted from PBMCs, the TCR library was made. Sequencing libraries for TCR beta were prepared with iRepertoire HTBI primers and Arm-PCR of CDR3 regions. MiXCR, run by TCRdb on the multiplex PCR reads, gives a single entry per CDR3 protein. The repertoire holds hundreds of thousands of distinct CDR3 sequences, roughly a fifth seen once, with over 6% in the top ten. This CDR3 is built from 15 residues. Germline CDR1 and CDR2: SNHLY and FYNNEI. Losses at the gene ends were 4 bases for V and 1 base for J; bases not matched to a gene: 5.

The clonotype originates from a female donor with Graves disease. The chain links TRBV2 to TRBJ1-1, with TRBD1 identical over 8 bases. The sample was peripheral blood mononuclear cells (PBMCs), taken when the disease was refractory, from a patient treated with antithyroid drugs. The CDR3, as DNA: TGTGCCAGCAGTGCCCTGACAGGGGCGAACACTGAAGCTTTCTTT. It yields the protein CASSALTGANTEAFF.